The 12 T cell receptor beta chains listed next were all sequenced from one sample in a study of blood T cell repertoires in COVID-19. Method: immunoSEQ multiplex PCR; TCRdb's copy keeps in-frame clones and lacks some. The data hold about 160,000 clones, with about four fifths observed a single time. Source material: peripheral blood. The receptors stem from a man aged 65 to 85 with acute or convalescent COVID-19.

The chain carries TRBV3-1 (or the pseudogene TRBV3-2) and TRBJ2-1, with 9 positions matching TRBD1. The CDR3 has 15 residues. The V and J ends lost 2 bases and 7 bases, in that order; junction bases with no gene match: 6. Germline V CDR1 and CDR2: LGHDT, YNNKEL (reference sequence). The chain's CDR3 is CASSQTRTGENEQFF. CDR3 DNA: TGTGCCAGCAGCCAAACCCGGACAGGGGAGAATGAGCAGTTCTTC.

The chain has TRBV5-4 and TRBJ2-7; weak D call: TRBD2 (7 bases). With 4 bases removed from V and 2 bases from J, the gap between germline ends came to 16 bases. In germline, CDR1 is SGHNT, CDR2 YYREEE (reference sequence). This CDR3 region has 15 residues. As DNA, the CDR3 is TGTGCCAGCAGCCCTGGCCCGGGGGGCACCTACGAGCAGTACTTC. Translation gives CASSPGPGGTYEQYF.

This chain links TRBV28 with TRBJ2-7; D might be TRBD1 (5 bases). The CDR3 extends over 16 amino acids. Germline CDR1 is MDHEN and CDR2 is SYDVKM. The V gene lost 6 bases and the J gene lost 0 bases, with 18 bases spanning the gap. CDR3 sequence (DNA): TGTGCCAGCAGCCTCGCCAAGGGGCCCGTCTCCTACGAGCAGTACTTC. Protein product: CASSLAKGPVSYEQYF. Using reference TRBV28 and TRBJ2-7 for the parts outside the CDR3, the full variable domain is DVKVTQSSRYLVKRTGEKVFLECVQDMDHENMFWYRQDPGLGLRLIYFSYDVKMKEKGDIPEGYSVSREKKERFSLILESASTNQTSMYLCASSLAKGPVSYEQYFGPGTRLTVT.

The rearrangement joins TRBV12-3 or TRBV12-4 to TRBJ1-5; possibly TRBD1 for D (5 bases). Trimming removed 6 bases from V and 11 bases from J, with 17 bases in between. The CDR3 totals 13 residues. The CDR3 protein is CASRLDSLDSQHF. CDR3 nucleotides: TGTGCCAGCAGACTCGACAGCCTGGATTCCCAGCATTTT.

This chain links TRBV5-1 with TRBJ2-5; 8 nucleotides agree with TRBD1. V was pared by 0 bases and J by 5 bases, with 6 bases of the junction left unmatched. This CDR3 comprises 15 residues. In germline, CDR1 is SGHRS, CDR2 YFSETQ. The DNA for the CDR3 is TGCGCCAGCAGCTTGGGGCAGGGGGCCAGGGAGACCCAGTACTTC. This translates into CASSLGQGARETQYF. The complete variable domain, with remaining parts taken from reference TRBV5-1 and TRBJ2-5, reads KAGVTQTPRYLIKTRGQQVTLSCSPISGHRSVSWYQQTPGQGLQFLFEYFSETQRNKGNFPGRFSGRQFSNSRSEMNVSTLELGDSALYLCASSLGQGARETQYFGPGTRLLVL.

V is TRBV29-1 and J is TRBJ2-5; perhaps TRBD2 as D (5 bases). Deletions cut 1 base from V and 5 bases from J, with 20 bases between. The CDR3 has 16 amino acids. In germline, CDR1 is SQVTM, CDR2 ANQGSEA. CDR3 nucleotides: TGCAGCGTTGAAGCTCACCGGGGTCCCAGGCGGGAGACCCAGTACTTC. It translates to CSVEAHRGPRRETQYF.

The chain carries TRBV27 and TRBJ1-4; D ambiguous. Trimming removed 5 bases from V and 4 bases from J, with 17 bases in between. Germline CDR1 and CDR2: MNHEY and SMNVEV (reference sequence). This CDR3 spans 16 amino acids. CDR3 residues: CASSRLGSGGNEKLFF. CDR3 nucleotide sequence: TGTGCCAGCAGTCGCCTAGGGTCAGGAGGTAATGAAAAACTGTTTTTT.

The chain is built from TRBV19 and TRBJ1-3; perhaps TRBD1 as D (5 bases). V was trimmed by 8 bases and J by 4 bases, leaving 12 bases between them. Germline V gene data show CDR1 as LNHDA and CDR2 as SQIVND (reference sequence). The CDR3 runs to 13 residues. The CDR3 loop is CASLRGGGNTIYF. The CDR3 DNA reads as TGTGCCAGTCTAAGGGGAGGAGGAAACACCATATATTTT.

V usage is TRBV5-1 and J usage is TRBJ2-6; D perhaps matches TRBD1 (5 bases). Per the germline V gene, CDR1 is SGHRS and CDR2 is YFSETQ. This CDR3 has 18 amino acids. V lost 0 bases and J 0 bases, leaving 13 bases between the germline ends. For the CDR3, the DNA is TGCGCCAGCAGCTTGGCCGCTTTCAGGGCCTCTGGGGCCAACGTCCTGACTTTC. Protein product: CASSLAAFRASGANVLTF.

This clone has ten or more counts. The junction departs from germline at one end; a sequencing error may be responsible. This chain uses TRBV30 with TRBJ2-2, with TRBD2 identical over 8 bases. The CDR3 has 14 amino acids. Per germline, CDR1 GTSNPN and CDR2 SVGIG (reference sequence). CDR3 bases: TGTGCCTGGAAGAGACTAGCGAATACCGGGGAGCTGTTTTTT. Translated, it gives CAWKRLANTGELFF.

The V call is TRBV5-6, the J call TRBJ1-5; possibly TRBD1 for D (6 bases). Trimming removed 4 bases at V and 4 bases at J, with 12 bases between. The CDR3 runs 14 residues. The germline V gene has CDR1 SGHDT and CDR2 YYEEEE. CDR3 in amino acids: CASSGRTDNQPQHF. The CDR3 DNA is TGTGCCAGCAGCGGTAGGACAGATAATCAGCCCCAGCATTTT.

This chain links TRBV3-1 (or the pseudogene TRBV3-2) with TRBJ1-2, with D tentatively TRBD1 (5 bases). The CDR3 loop spans 14 amino acids. The V and J ends lost 1 base and 8 bases respectively, with 14 bases between them. Germline lookup yields CDR1 LGHDT and CDR2 YNNKEL (reference sequence). The CDR3 here is CASSQGLREEGYTF. CDR3 sequence (DNA): TGTGCCAGCAGCCAAGGTCTCAGGGAGGAGGGCTACACCTTC.